One TCR beta chain is described in this entry. Its antigen is not yet known. Base quality data are lacking; no much larger clone is found one base away. Genomic DNA was isolated from the sorted cells so that the TCRbeta CDR3 region could be sequenced. The immunoSEQ Assay was used for sequencing of TCRbeta CDR3 regions. Sourced from immuneACCESS, this table was stored by TCRdb with only in-frame sequences that have V and J called. A share of the clones is absent; for the studies checked, an unresolved V gene accounts for under half, and the remainder has no known explanation. Across this sample there are about 42,000 clones, with about 90% seen only once. The biggest ten clones account for 4.5% to 6% of the sample. Patients with autoimmune disease history or receiving systemic immunosuppression were excluded from the trial. Peripheral blood for TCR sequencing was drawn from every dose cohort at baseline, at cycle 4 day 1 and at cycle 7 day 1. The samples were drawn from a first-in-human, open-label, multicenter phase I dose-escalation trial of ivuxolimab. Adults with locally advanced or metastatic melanoma, renal cell, hepatocellular, or head and neck squamous cell carcinoma were enrolled in the trial. Before TCR sequencing, CD4+ and CD8+ T cells were separately sorted from peripheral blood.

The junction shows trimming of 0 bases on V and 7 bases on J, plus 9 bases between the germline ends. CDR1 and CDR2 (SGHRS, YFSETQ) derive from the germline V gene. Counted from cysteine to phenylalanine, this CDR3 has 13 amino acids. The only DNA kept is the CDR3, 39 bases in frame from the first base. The sample originates from a study of OX40 agonist ivuxolimab in advanced cancers. Context from the whole study: Ivuxolimab, which targeted the costimulatory receptor OX40 (CD134), was an agonistic, fully human IgG2 monoclonal antibody. Intravenous ivuxolimab was administered to patients every 2 weeks at six dose levels: 0.01, 0.1, 0.3, 1.5, 3 and 10 mg/kg. Of the roughly 50 dose-escalation patients, hepatocellular carcinoma was present in around 19, melanoma in roughly 15, renal cell carcinoma in 9 and head and neck cancer in 9. In the dose-escalation cohort, around four fifths of patients were male, and the mean age was roughly 60 years with a range of roughly 23 to 79. Patients were allowed to have had prior anti-PD-1, anti-PD-L1 or anti-CTLA-4 therapy, and 40% of the dose-escalation patients had previously received checkpoint inhibitors. Partial responses occurred in three dose-escalation patients: two with cutaneous melanoma and one with hepatocellular carcinoma. Peripheral TCRbeta sequencing aimed to test whether ivuxolimab altered TCR sequence diversity and caused clonal T-cell expansion. The paper reports the monotherapy dose-escalation portion (N of about 54 patients) of the phase I ivuxolimab trial.

Study-wide conclusions, independent of this receptor: In the 0.1-3.0 mg/kg groups, partial responders had among the lowest normalized peripheral clonal expansion, particularly in CD8+ T cells. Low levels of normalized T-cell clonal expansion were also seen in some nonresponding patients. Clonal expansion of both CD4+ and CD8+ blood T cells was observed from baseline to week 6 at doses 0.1 to 3.0 mg/kg. Which antigens the clonally expanded peripheral T cells were specific for was not determined. After ivuxolimab, CD8+ T cells had more expanded clones than CD4+ T cells on average.

In this chain, TRBV5-1 is recombined with TRBJ2-3; the best D guess is TRBD2, with 5 bases matching. The sample here was CD4+ or CD8+ T cells sorted from blood, taken in a trial of the OX40 agonist ivuxolimab. The clonotype comes from an adult with an advanced solid tumor such as melanoma, head and neck, liver or kidney cancer. The CDR3 sequence is CASSLGGLNTQYF. Read as DNA, the sequence is TGCGCCAGCAGCTTGGGCGGGCTTAATACGCAGTATTTT.